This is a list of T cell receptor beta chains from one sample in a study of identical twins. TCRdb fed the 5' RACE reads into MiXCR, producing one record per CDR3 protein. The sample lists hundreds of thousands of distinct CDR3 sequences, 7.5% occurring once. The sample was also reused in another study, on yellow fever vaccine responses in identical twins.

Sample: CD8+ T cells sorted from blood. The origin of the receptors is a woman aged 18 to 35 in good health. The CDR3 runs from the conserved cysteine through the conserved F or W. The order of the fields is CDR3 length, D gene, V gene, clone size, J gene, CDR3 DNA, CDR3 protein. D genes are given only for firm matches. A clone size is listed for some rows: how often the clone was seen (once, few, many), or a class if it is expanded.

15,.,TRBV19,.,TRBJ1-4,TGTGCCAGTAGTCAGAAGGGCGCCCCCTTCGAAAAACTGTTTTTT,CASSQKGAPFEKLFF
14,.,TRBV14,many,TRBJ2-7,TGTGCCAGCAGCCAAGACTGGACTGGTGACGAGCAGTACTTC,CASSQDWTGDEQYF
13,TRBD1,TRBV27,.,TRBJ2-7,TGTGCCAGCAGTTTCGGGACAGGTTACGGGCAGTACTTC,CASSFGTGYGQYF
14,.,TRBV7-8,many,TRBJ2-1,TGTGCCAGCAGCTTAAACTCAATTGGCGATGAGCAGTTCTTC,CASSLNSIGDEQFF
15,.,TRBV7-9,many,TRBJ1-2,TGTGCCAGCAGCTTAATTGGGGAAACTAACTATGGCTACACCTTC,CASSLIGETNYGYTF
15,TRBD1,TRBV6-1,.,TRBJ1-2,TGTGCCAGCAGGTCGGGACAGGGGGCTGGCTATGGCTACACCTTC,CASRSGQGAGYGYTF
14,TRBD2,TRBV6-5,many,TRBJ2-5,TGTGCCAGCAGTTACTCTAGCGGGAAAGAGACCCAGTACTTC,CASSYSSGKETQYF
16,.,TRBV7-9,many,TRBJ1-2,TGTGCCAGCAGTCAACAGGAAACTAAGGGACCTTATGGCTACACCTTC,CASSQQETKGPYGYTF
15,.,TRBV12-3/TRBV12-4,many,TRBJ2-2,TGTGCCAGCAGTTATCAGGGAACGAACACCGGGGAGCTGTTTTTT,CASSYQGTNTGELFF
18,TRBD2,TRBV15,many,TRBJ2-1,TGTGCCACCAGCAGGGGGACTAGCGGGGGGGAGCCATACAATGAGCAGTTCTTC,CATSRGTSGGEPYNEQFF
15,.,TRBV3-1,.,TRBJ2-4,TGTGCCAGCAGCCAAGATAGATTAGCACAAAACATTCAGTACTTC,CASSQDRLAQNIQYF
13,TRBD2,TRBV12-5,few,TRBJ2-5,TGTGCTAGTGGTTTGCCGGGGGGAGAGACCCAGTACTTC,CASGLPGGETQYF
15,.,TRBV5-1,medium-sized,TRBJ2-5,TGCGCCAGCAGCTTGGAGGGACTCCGCCAAGAGACCCAGTACTTC,CASSLEGLRQETQYF
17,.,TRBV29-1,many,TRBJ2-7,TGCAGCGTTGAGTTGTCGGGTAAACAGGACTACCCCTACGAGCAGTACTTC,CSVELSGKQDYPYEQYF
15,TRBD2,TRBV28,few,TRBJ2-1,TGTGCCAGCAGTTTTGAGCGGGACCCCTACAATGAGCAGTTCTTC,CASSFERDPYNEQFF
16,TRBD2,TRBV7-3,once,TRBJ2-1,TGTGCCAGCAGCTTAACCCCCGGGACTAGCGCAAATGAGCAGTTCTTC,CASSLTPGTSANEQFF
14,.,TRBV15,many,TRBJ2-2,TGTGCCACCAGTTTGGCAGGCCTCACCGGGGAGCTGTTTTTT,CATSLAGLTGELFF
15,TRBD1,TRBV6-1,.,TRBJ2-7,TGTGCCAGCAGGGAATATCCGGGACAGTTATACGAGCAGTACTTC,CASREYPGQLYEQYF
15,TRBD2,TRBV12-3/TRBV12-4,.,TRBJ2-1,TGTGCCAGCAGTCAGACTAGCCTGTCCTACAATGAGCAGTTCTTC,CASSQTSLSYNEQFF
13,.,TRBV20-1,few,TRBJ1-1,TGCAGTGCTAGACCATGGGATGGCACTGAAGCTTTCTTT,CSARPWDGTEAFF
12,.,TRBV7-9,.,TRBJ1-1,TGTGCCAGCAGCTTAGGTTCTTTTGAAGCTTTCTTT,CASSLGSFEAFF
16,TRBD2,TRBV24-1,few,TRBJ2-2,TGTGCCACCAGTTGGGGGGGAGGTGCGAACACCGGGGAGCTGTTTTTT,CATSWGGGANTGELFF
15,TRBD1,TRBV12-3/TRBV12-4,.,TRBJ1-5,TGTGCCAGCAGTGACCCGACAGGGGGCAATCAGCCCCAGCATTTT,CASSDPTGGNQPQHF
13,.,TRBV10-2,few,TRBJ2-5,TGCGCCAGCAGTGAACTCGACCAAGAGACCCAGTACTTC,CASSELDQETQYF
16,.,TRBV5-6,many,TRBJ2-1,TGTGCCAGCAACCTGGCTGGGACTCTTGGGGGAAATGAGCAGTTCTTC,CASNLAGTLGGNEQFF
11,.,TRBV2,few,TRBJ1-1,TGTGCCAGCCCACTGAACACTGAAGCTTTCTTT,CASPLNTEAFF
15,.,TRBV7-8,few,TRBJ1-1,TGTGCCAGCAGCGCGCGCTGGGATGGGAACACTGAAGCTTTCTTT,CASSARWDGNTEAFF
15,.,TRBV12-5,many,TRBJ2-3,TGTGCTAGTGGTTTTAAAGGGACGAGCACAGATACGCAGTATTTT,CASGFKGTSTDTQYF
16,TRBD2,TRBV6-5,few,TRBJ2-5,TGTGCCAGCAGTTTATCCCCTAGCGGGGTCCAAGAGACCCAGTACTTC,CASSLSPSGVQETQYF
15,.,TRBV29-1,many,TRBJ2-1,TGCAGCGTTGTGACCCCTGAGAACGAGATGGATGAGCAGTTCTTC,CSVVTPENEMDEQFF
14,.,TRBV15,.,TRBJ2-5,TGTGCCACCAAAACAGACATGTCCGGGGAGACCCAGTACTTC,CATKTDMSGETQYF